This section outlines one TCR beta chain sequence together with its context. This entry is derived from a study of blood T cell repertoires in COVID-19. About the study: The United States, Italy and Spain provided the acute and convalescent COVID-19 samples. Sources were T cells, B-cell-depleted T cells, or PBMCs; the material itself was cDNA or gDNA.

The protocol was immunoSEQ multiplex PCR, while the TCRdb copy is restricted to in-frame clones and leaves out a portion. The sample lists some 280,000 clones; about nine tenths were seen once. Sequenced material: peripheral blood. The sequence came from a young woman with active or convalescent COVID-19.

This CDR3 is CAWSKGANQPQHF. CDR3 bases: TGTGCCTGGAGTAAGGGGGCTAATCAGCCCCAGCATTTT. The J gene is TRBJ1-5, the V gene TRBV30, with 7 bases that match TRBD1. Germline trimming cut 2 bases from V and 4 bases from J; bases unmatched to any gene: 2. The germline V gene encodes CDR1 GTSNPN and CDR2 SVGIG (reference sequence). This CDR3 comprises 13 residues.